This record looks at one TCR beta chain sequence and its context. Documented treatment: 19 received Ad26.COV2.S at low or high dose, single or two shots; about 5 received placebo; per-sample allocation not given. Sampling was done on day 63 after the first vaccine or placebo injection. This sample was taken from a study of Ad26.COV2.S vaccination and SARS-CoV-2 variants. Clones were sequenced by immunoSEQ multiplex PCR, and TCRdb holds only the in-frame ones, with some missing. The table records under 250,000 clones, 87% of them present only once. Germline values: CDR1 MGHRA, CDR2 YSYEKL. This CDR3 comprises 16 residues. V shed 0 bases, J shed 0 bases, and the junction held 5 bases outside the gene matches.

Sequencing used peripheral blood, obtained in a trial of Ad26.COV2.S vaccine versus placebo. The chain carries TRBV4-1 and TRBJ2-7; TRBD2 matches 7 bases. The TCR sequence derives from a person aged 18-65 years who received the Ad26.COV2.S COVID-19 vaccine or a placebo. CDR3 amino acids: CASSQDSGFSSYEQYV. The CDR3 DNA is TGCGCCAGCAGCCAAGATAGCGGGTTTAGCTCCTACGAGCAGTACGTC.